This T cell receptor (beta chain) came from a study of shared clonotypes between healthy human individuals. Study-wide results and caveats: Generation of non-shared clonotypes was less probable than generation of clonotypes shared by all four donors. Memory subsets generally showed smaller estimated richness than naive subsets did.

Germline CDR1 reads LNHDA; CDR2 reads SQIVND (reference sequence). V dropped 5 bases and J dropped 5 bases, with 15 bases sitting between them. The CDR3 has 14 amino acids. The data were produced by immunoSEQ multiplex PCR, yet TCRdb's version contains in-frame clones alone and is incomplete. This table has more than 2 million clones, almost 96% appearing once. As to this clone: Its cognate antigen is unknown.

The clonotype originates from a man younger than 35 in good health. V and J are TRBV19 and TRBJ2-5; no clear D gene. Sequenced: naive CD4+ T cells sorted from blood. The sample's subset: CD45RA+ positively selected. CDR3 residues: CASSSVSGPETQYF. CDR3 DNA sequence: TGTGCCAGTAGTTCAGTCTCGGGCCCTGAGACCCAGTACTTC.